This T cell receptor beta chain is from a study of shared clonotypes between healthy human individuals. CDR3 length equals 15 residues. V shed 2 bases, J shed 5 bases, and the junction held 6 bases outside the gene matches. Looked up from germline, CDR1 is SSHAT and CDR2 is FNYEAQ (reference sequence). CD45RO negativity and positive selection for CCR7 defined naive CD8 cells, a population that excluded terminally differentiated effector memory CD45RA+ cells. Each sample came from a Caucasian adult donor living in Nashville, Tennessee. Data came from immunoSEQ multiplex PCR; TCRdb stores just in-frame clones and leaves some out. The sample contains about 2.2 million clones, about 94% of which appear only once.

The clonotype was recovered from a young man in good health. Some clones in this sample may be carry-over from other donors' samples. Specimen: naive CD8+ T cells from PBMCs. The chain has TRBV7-7 and TRBJ2-1; TRBD2 aligns across 7 bases. This chain's CDR3 is CASSLRAGDDNEQFF. The CDR3 DNA is TGTGCCAGCAGCTTAAGGGCGGGAGATGACAATGAGCAGTTCTTC. The full variable domain, its missing parts supplied by reference TRBV7-7 and TRBJ2-1, is GAGVSQSPRYKVTKRGQDVTLRCDPISSHATLYWYQQALGQGPEFLTYFNYEAQPDKSGLPSDRFSAERPEGSISTLTIQRTEQRDSAMYRCASSLRAGDDNEQFFGPGTRLTVL.